The 2 T cell receptor beta chains in this list originate from one sample, sequenced in a study of OX40 agonist ivuxolimab in advanced cancers. Using immunoSEQ multiplex PCR, the repertoire was profiled, and TCRdb retains in-frame clones only, with some absent. The sample lists 55,000 to 95,000 clones; about 90% were seen once. The sequencing used CD4+ or CD8+ T cells sorted from blood, collected in a trial of the OX40 agonist ivuxolimab. The receptors come from an adult with an advanced solid tumor such as melanoma, head and neck, liver or kidney cancer.

The rearrangement joins TRBV27 to TRBJ2-1, with D possibly matching TRBD2 (5 bases). The germline V and J ends were trimmed by 2 bases and 6 bases, with 14 bases remaining between them. This CDR3 comprises 15 residues. From germline, CDR1 is MNHEY and CDR2 SMNVEV (reference sequence). CDR3 nucleotides: TGTGCCAGCAGTTTAAGAGGGTTTTTAGGCAATGAGCAGTTCTTC. Amino acids: CASSLRGFLGNEQFF.

The chain recombines TRBV28 with TRBJ2-1; D might be TRBD1 (6 bases). The V gene's germline CDR1 is MDHEN and CDR2 SYDVKM. The length of the CDR3 is 13 residues. V dropped 6 bases and J dropped 11 bases, with 17 bases sitting between them. The CDR3 coding sequence is TGTGCCAGCAGCCTAAAACGGACAGATCAGCAGTTCTTC. It encodes CASSLKRTDQQFF.